This T cell receptor beta chain was recorded in a study of CD8+ T cells in alopecia areata. Study results and limitations: Between patients, shared TCR sequences were less clear than in mice. This was possibly due in part to HLA diversity in the patient population. Lesional scalp displayed greater clonality than normal scalp, most notably in alopecia totalis/universalis.

From germline, CDR1 is SQVTM and CDR2 ANQGSEA. The CDR3 is 14 residues long. Losses at the gene ends were 4 bases for V and 1 base for J; bases not matched to a gene: 0. Extraction and reverse transcription of RNA yielded cDNA as the sequencing template. Some clones are missing from TCRdb's copy, which holds only in-frame ones; the method was immunoSEQ multiplex PCR. The table includes about 250,000 clones, 45% to 70% detected once. Documented treatment: oral pan-JAK inhibitor, 5-10 mg twice daily. Alopecia areata patients gave lesional scalp punch biopsies and peripheral blood samples. This clone turned up a few times. Antigen unknown. Other DNA variants within this sample encode the same CDR3.

This TCR was sampled from a human donor with alopecia areata. The rearrangement uses TRBV29-1 and TRBJ2-5; TRBD2 aligns across 13 bases. Sample: CD4+ T cells sorted from blood, taken around week 54, from a patient treated with tofacitinib. CDR3 bases: TGCAGCGTTGGGACTAGCGGGGGCCAAGAGACCCAGTACTTC. Translated: CSVGTSGGQETQYF.